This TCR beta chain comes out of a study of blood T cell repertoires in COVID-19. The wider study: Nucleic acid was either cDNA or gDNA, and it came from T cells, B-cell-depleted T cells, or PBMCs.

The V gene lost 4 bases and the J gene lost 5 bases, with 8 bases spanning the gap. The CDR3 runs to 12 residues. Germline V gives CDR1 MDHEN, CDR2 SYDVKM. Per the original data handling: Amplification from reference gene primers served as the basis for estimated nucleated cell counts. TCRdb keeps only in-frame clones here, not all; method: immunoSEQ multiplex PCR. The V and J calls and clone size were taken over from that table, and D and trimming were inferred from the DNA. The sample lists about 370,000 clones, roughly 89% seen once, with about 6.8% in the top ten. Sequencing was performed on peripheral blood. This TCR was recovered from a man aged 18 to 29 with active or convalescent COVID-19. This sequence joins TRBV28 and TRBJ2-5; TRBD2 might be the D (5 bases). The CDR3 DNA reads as TGTGCCAGCAGTTCGACTATGGAGACCCAGTACTTC. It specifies CASSSTMETQYF.